The 25 T cell receptor beta chains below all came from one sample that was sequenced in a study of breast tumors, draining lymph nodes, adjacent tissues. TCRdb called the multiplex PCR reads again in MiXCR, with one record for every CDR3 protein. Among hundreds of thousands of distinct CDR3 sequences listed, about 32% were seen once. The lymph nodes were axillary draining lymph nodes from breast cancer patients. The source material was axillary lymph node tissue. The receptors originated from a female donor with breast cancer. Some clones in this sample may be carry-over from other donors' samples.

This clonotype was counted at least ten times. The gene calls are TRBV2 and TRBJ2-2; D is ambiguous. This CDR3 spans 11 amino acids. V was trimmed by 3 bases and J by 7 bases, leaving 3 bases between them. The germline V gene has CDR1 SNHLY and CDR2 FYNNEI. This CDR3 reads CASSDFGELFF. The CDR3 nucleotides read TGTGCCAGCAGTGACTTCGGGGAGCTGTTTTTT.

This clonotype was recorded a few times. Its ends do not fully match the called genes, so a read error is possible. The CDR3 region is CASSKTGAAGAETPYF. The CDR3 bases are TGTGCCAGCAGCAAGACAGGGGCAGCGGGGGCAGAGACCCCGTACTTC. The chain carries TRBV11-3 and TRBJ2-5; D assignment may be TRBD1 or TRBD2 (8 bases each). The V gene's germline CDR1 is SGHNT and CDR2 YENEEA. The CDR3 consists of 16 residues.

The chain couples TRBV6-1 to TRBJ2-1, with 10 bases fitting TRBD1. Germline loops: CDR1 MNHNS, CDR2 SASEGT. Trimming cost V 4 bases and J 10 bases; bases outside gene matches: 1. The CDR3 contains 12 residues. CDR3 DNA sequence: TGTGCCAGCAGTGTGGGACAGGGGGAGCAGTTCTTC. Its translation: CASSVGQGEQFF.

Only one count was recorded for this clonotype. This rearrangement joins TRBV7-2 to TRBJ2-2; D uncertain. The V gene's germline CDR1 is SGHTA and CDR2 FQGNSA. The germline V and J ends were trimmed by 1 base and 7 bases, with 4 bases remaining between them. CDR3 length equals 12 residues. The CDR3: CASSLGLGELFF. The DNA for the CDR3 is TGTGCCAGCAGCTTAGGTCTCGGGGAGCTGTTTTTT.

The chain combines TRBV7-9 with TRBJ1-6, with 10 bases lining up with TRBD1. CDR3 length: 16 residues. CDR1 and CDR2 (germline): SEHNR, FQNEAQ (reference sequence). V gave up 3 bases and J gave up 8 bases; unmatched junction bases: 7. CDR3 sequence: CASSFIAGTGDSPLHF. CDR3 DNA sequence: TGTGCCAGCAGCTTTATAGCCGGGACAGGGGATTCACCCCTCCACTTT. The complete variable domain, with remaining parts taken from reference TRBV7-9 and TRBJ1-6, reads DTGVSQNPRHKITKRGQNVTFRCDPISEHNRLYWYRQTLGQGPEFLTYFQNEAQLEKSRLLSDRFSAERPKGSFSTLEIQRTEQGDSAMYLCASSFIAGTGDSPLHFGNGTRLTVT.

This clonotype was seen at least ten times. Being one base from a much bigger clone, this may be a read error. The J gene is TRBJ2-1, the V gene TRBV20-1; the D gene is possibly TRBD1 (5 bases). CDR1 and CDR2 (germline): DFQATT, SNEGSKA (reference sequence). The CDR3 runs 11 residues. The CDR3 nucleotides read TGCAGTGCTAGCCCTAGGGGTGCGGAGTCCTTC. Protein sequence: CSASPRGAESF.

At least ten counts were recorded for this clonotype. The V and J genes are TRBV20-1 and TRBJ2-1, with a tentative D call TRBD2 (6 bases). V was pared by 3 bases and J by 5 bases, with 11 bases between. Per the germline V gene, CDR1 is DFQATT and CDR2 is SNEGSKA (reference sequence). CDR3 size: 13 residues. CDR3 region: CSASGSPHNEQFF. In nucleotides, the CDR3 is TGCAGTGCTAGCGGGAGTCCCCACAATGAGCAGTTCTTC.

J is TRBJ2-7 and V is TRBV5-1; 16 nucleotides match TRBD2. Trimming took 4 bases from V and 7 from J; bases not matched to a gene: 8. This CDR3 spans 16 amino acids. The V gene's germline CDR1 is SGHRS and CDR2 YFSETQ. The CDR3 bases are TGCGCCAGCAGCCTAGGGACTAGCGGGAGGGCCCAGGAGCAGTACTTC. It codes for CASSLGTSGRAQEQYF.

With respect to this clonotype: Since no conserved phenylalanine or tryptophan closes the CDR3, a read error is the likely cause. The genes are TRBV2 and TRBJ1-1; D not certain. CDR1 and CDR2 (germline): SNHLY, FYNNEI. V dropped 7 bases and J dropped 1 base, with 10 bases sitting between them. The CDR3 is 13 amino acids. In nucleotides, the CDR3 is TGTGCCAGCATTTCGGGCGGGAACACTGAAGCTTTCCTT. Protein: CASISGGNTEAFL.

The table lists this clonotype with many counts. The V call is TRBV4-2, the J call TRBJ2-3; the match to TRBD2 covers 9 bases. CDR3 length equals 15 residues. The ends lost 3 bases at V and 2 bases at J; junction bases unmatched: 3. Germline V lookup: CDR1 LGHNA, CDR2 YNFKEQ. Here the CDR3 reads CASSQREGHTDTQYF. CDR3 nucleotide sequence: TGTGCCAGCAGCCAGCGGGAGGGCCACACAGATACGCAGTATTTT.

The chain recombines TRBV15 with TRBJ2-5; 13 nucleotides match TRBD2. Germline V CDR1 and CDR2: LNHNV, YYDKDF (reference sequence). The CDR3 consists of 16 residues. Germline trimming cut 1 base from V and 1 base from J; bases unmatched to any gene: 0. This CDR3 is CATSRGLAGGQETQYF. The CDR3, as DNA: TGTGCCACCAGCAGAGGACTAGCGGGAGGCCAAGAGACCCAGTACTTC.

On this clonotype: The germline gene is not matched at one end of the junction; a read error may be the cause. This rearrangement joins TRBV12-3 or TRBV12-4 to TRBJ2-7; possible D gene TRBD1, 5 bases. The CDR3 runs 15 residues. CDR3 sequence: CASSPPPGRVSEQHF. The CDR3 DNA is TGTGCCAGCAGTCCCCCCCCCGGCAGGGTCTCAGAGCAGCACTTC.

This clonotype showed up many times. The chain employs TRBV24-1 and TRBJ2-7, with a possible D match to TRBD2 (5 bases). V lost 3 bases and J lost 0, with 5 bases in between. The CDR3 consists of 13 residues. Germline CDR1 and CDR2: KGHDR and SFDVKD. The CDR3, as DNA: TGTGCCACCAGTGATGGACTCTCCTACGAGCAGTACTTC. This gives the protein CATSDGLSYEQYF.

On this clonotype itself: The CDR3 does not close with the conserved phenylalanine or tryptophan, likely indicating a read error. It is unclear where the CDR3 begins or ends on the DNA, so no DNA is shown, and the CDR3 is as TCRdb lists it. The chain employs TRBV30 and TRBJ1-3. Inclusive of both ends, the CDR3 amounts to 10 amino acids. Germline V gene sequence: CDR1 GTSNPN, CDR2 SVGIG (reference sequence). The CDR3 spells CAWSQRVWTV.

The J gene is TRBJ1-4, the V gene TRBV29-1; no firm D call. The V end lost 5 bases, the J end lost 13 bases, and 14 bases lay between the germline ends. CDR3 size: 11 residues. Germline CDR1 SQVTM, CDR2 ANQGSEA. CDR3 nucleotide sequence: TGCAGCGTTCTGCCCTATGAAGGACTGTTTTTT. Protein: CSVLPYEGLFF. Looking up the rest from reference TRBV29-1 and TRBJ1-4 gives the full variable domain: SAVISQKPSRDICQRGTSLTIQCQVDSQVTMMFWYRQQPGQSLTLIATANQGSEATYESGFVIDKFPISRPNLTFSTLTVSNMSPEDSSIYLCSVLPYEGLFFGSGTQLSVL.

The chain has TRBV5-5 and TRBJ1-4; 9 bases are a match to TRBD1. The junction had 5 bases not matched to a gene; V was cut back by 1 base and J by 10 bases. CDR1 is SGHKS, CDR2 YYEKEE, per germline (reference sequence). The CDR3 sequence is 14 residues long. Here the CDR3 DNA reads TGTGCCAGCAGCTTGATGGACAGGGGTGGAAAACTGTTTTTT. The encoded protein is CASSLMDRGGKLFF.

For this clonotype: The junction departs from the called germline gene at one end, perhaps through a read error. The chain carries TRBV12-3 or TRBV12-4 and TRBJ1-5; TRBD1 aligns across 10 bases. This CDR3 contains 16 residues. The CDR3 loop is CASLPSGQGNNEPQHF. The CDR3 DNA reads TGTGCCAGCCTCCCCTCGGGACAGGGGAACAATGAGCCCCAGCATTTT.

The V and J genes are TRBV7-2 and TRBJ1-4; 7 nucleotides agree with TRBD1. Losses at the gene ends were 4 bases for V and 4 bases for J; bases not matched to a gene: 3. The CDR3 is 14 amino acids. Germline V gives CDR1 SGHTA, CDR2 FQGNSA. CDR3 nucleotide sequence: TGTGCCAGCAGCTCCAACAGGGGTAATGAAAAACTGTTTTTT. Encoded protein: CASSSNRGNEKLFF.

This clonotype appeared many times. The chain carries TRBV5-1 and TRBJ2-1; possible D gene TRBD2, 5 bases. The V end was cut by 0 bases, the J end by 1 base, with 14 bases between. CDR1 and CDR2 (germline): SGHRS, YFSETQ. The CDR3 is 17 residues long. The CDR3 loop reads CASSLGALARSYNEQFF. CDR3 nucleotide sequence: TGCGCCAGCAGCTTGGGCGCCCTAGCTAGATCCTACAATGAGCAGTTCTTC. The complete variable domain, with remaining parts taken from reference TRBV5-1 and TRBJ2-1, reads KAGVTQTPRYLIKTRGQQVTLSCSPISGHRSVSWYQQTPGQGLQFLFEYFSETQRNKGNFPGRFSGRQFSNSRSEMNVSTLELGDSALYLCASSLGALARSYNEQFFGPGTRLTVL.

This clonotype has a count of ten or more. J is TRBJ2-1 and V is TRBV2; 10 bases map to TRBD2. CDR1 is SNHLY and CDR2 is FYNNEI in the germline V gene. V lost 4 bases to trimming and J lost 11 bases; unmatched junction nucleotides: 11. This CDR3 is built from 15 residues. CDR3 DNA: TGTGCCAGCAGTGTAGGTCCTAGCGGGAGTTTTAAGCAGTTCTTC. It encodes CASSVGPSGSFKQFF. The whole variable domain, remainder taken from reference TRBV2 and TRBJ2-1, is EPEVTQTPSHQVTQMGQEVILRCVPISNHLYFYWYRQILGQKVEFLVSFYNNEISEKSEIFDDQFSVERPDGSNFTLKIRSTKLEDSAMYFCASSVGPSGSFKQFFGPGTRLTVL.

This clonotype was seen ten or more times. The CDR3 region is CASTQAAGGTYNEQFF. CDR3 nucleotides: TGCGCCAGCACCCAAGCAGCGGGAGGGACCTACAATGAGCAGTTCTTC. This chain uses TRBV5-1 with TRBJ2-1; 10 nucleotides line up with TRBD2. Germline-derived CDR1 and CDR2 are SGHRS and YFSETQ. Trimming at V came to 6 bases and at J to 2 bases, leaving 8 bases not matched to a gene. This CDR3 is 16 amino acids long. The variable domain in full, completed from reference TRBV5-1 and TRBJ2-1, reads KAGVTQTPRYLIKTRGQQVTLSCSPISGHRSVSWYQQTPGQGLQFLFEYFSETQRNKGNFPGRFSGRQFSNSRSEMNVSTLELGDSALYLCASTQAAGGTYNEQFFGPGTRLTVL.

Many counts were recorded for this clonotype. The gene calls are TRBV15 and TRBJ2-7; 9 bases are shared with TRBD2. The CDR3 spans 16 residues. Per germline, CDR1 LNHNV and CDR2 YYDKDF (reference sequence). The V segment lost 6 bases and the J segment 7 bases; nucleotides outside the gene matches: 16. The chain's CDR3 is CATRPGGAGGLGEQYF. The CDR3 DNA reads as TGTGCCACCAGACCGGGGGGGGCGGGAGGGCTGGGTGAGCAGTACTTC.

V is TRBV15 and J is TRBJ2-7; no reliable D call. Germline V CDR1 and CDR2: LNHNV, YYDKDF (reference sequence). The CDR3 is 14 residues long. V gave up 1 base and J gave up 1 base, with 8 bases separating them. This CDR3 is CATSRGGESYEQYF. CDR3 nucleotides: TGTGCCACCAGCAGAGGAGGAGAATCCTACGAGCAGTACTTC.

This clonotype has only a few counts. The CDR3 sequence is CASSLRVRGNTEAFF. The CDR3 bases are TGTGCCAGCAGTTTAAGGGTCCGGGGAAACACTGAAGCTTTCTTT. The chain links TRBV28 to TRBJ1-1; D gene uncertain. From germline, CDR1 is MDHEN and CDR2 SYDVKM. The CDR3 sequence is 15 residues long. V lost 2 bases and J lost 2, with 12 bases in between.

This clonotype was detected ten times or more. The chain carries TRBV19 and TRBJ2-2; D not resolved. Germline CDR1 LNHDA, CDR2 SQIVND (reference sequence). V lost 5 bases and J lost 4, with 14 bases in between. The CDR3 is 15 residues long. CDR3: CASSSTNRVTGELFF. CDR3 coding DNA: TGTGCCAGTAGTTCTACAAATCGGGTCACCGGGGAGCTGTTTTTT.